This T cell receptor (beta chain) was sequenced in a study of identical twins (dated by TCRdb to 2015 to 2016). In terms of the full investigation: To test whether fetal clonotypes persist, the study used deep sequencing on TCR alpha and beta repertoires from monozygotic twins, unrelated adults of various ages, and cord blood. To rule out contamination, the twin experiments were replicated at different times with different library preparation protocols. General study outcomes and caveats: Abundant cord blood beta clonotypes had fewer insertions, young adult naive repertoires showed a similar but weaker trend, and memory repertoires showed no such trend. In monozygotic twins, out-of-frame TCR alpha sharing was systematically underestimated by recombination models, although the models agreed with sharing between unrelated individuals. Zero-insertion analyses could be partly confounded by invariant T cells such as MAIT and iNKT, though diverse VJ usage argued against such confounding for most clonotypes. A weaker excess of twin sharing was found in beta out-of-frame sequences because the signal-to-noise ratio was lowered by fewer shared sequences. Out-of-frame TCR alpha sequences shared between twins showed an excess of low generation-probability sequences compared with coincidental sharing between unrelated individuals. Because the same donors could not be followed over many years, the conclusions relied on cross-sectional statistical analysis.

Libraries came from 5' RACE. This sample was sequenced with an Illumina HiSeq 2000. A universal primer binding site was introduced by template switching, and a unique molecular identifier was present in the final cDNA, enabling accurate counting of TCR cDNA molecules. Specific primers in the conserved constant-segment region were used to synthesize first-strand cDNA for the TCR alpha and beta chains. To control for contamination, every cDNA library was double barcoded, receiving both a SMART-Mk sample barcode and Illumina barcodes. TruSeq adapter sequences along with Illumina sample barcodes were introduced in two successive PCR steps. Sequencing of the TCR alpha and beta cDNA libraries was done on the Illumina HiSeq platform using custom primers. As for the authors' bioinformatics: Unique molecular identifiers were extracted from raw reads with MiGEC, and CDR3 positions were determined with MiXCR. For each individual, recombination models were inferred using an EM algorithm with the repgenHMM and IGoR tools. The tcR package in R was used for shared clonotype analysis, with sharing normalized by the product of cloneset sizes. Out-of-frame nonproductive sequences were analyzed to study raw recombination free of thymic and clonal selection effects. TCRdb itself trimmed the public reads at Q25 with fastp, ran MiXCR and retained productive beta chains. One record per CDR3 amino acid sequence lists the most common genes and DNA. TCRdb's processing, not the study's, gives the V and J calls here. Counted in this sample were approximately 690,000 distinct CDR3 sequences; 5.5% to 7.5% of them appeared once. The top ten clones comprise about 1.8% of the sample.

This clonotype appeared a few times. This clone's antigen is unknown. Per-base qualities were not stored, and no clone one base away is much larger. All donors were healthy Caucasians. The study also sequenced three unrelated non-twin adults: a male aged 18 to 29, a male aged 50 to 60 and a female aged 50 to 60. Miltenyi CD45RO+ enrichment and human naive T-cell isolation kits were used to isolate memory (CD45RO+) and naive T cells from PBMC. The CDR3 runs 15 amino acids, cysteine and phenylalanine included. Left in the record is the CDR3 DNA by itself, 45 bases read in frame from the first base. A distance of 11 bases separates the germline ends of V and J, which lose 2 bases and 2 bases respectively. CDR1 MNHEY and CDR2 SVGAGI are derived from the germline V gene.

The chain was built from TRBV6-5 and TRBJ2-3; no D gene call is confident. This receptor was taken from a man younger than 30 in good health. The material sequenced was naive T cells sorted from blood. This sample's cell subset or site label indicates: cells isolated with a human naive T-cell isolation kit. The DNA sequence reads TGTGCCAGCAGTTACCTACCTACCCTCACAGATACGCAGTATTTT. This yields the protein CASSYLPTLTDTQYF.